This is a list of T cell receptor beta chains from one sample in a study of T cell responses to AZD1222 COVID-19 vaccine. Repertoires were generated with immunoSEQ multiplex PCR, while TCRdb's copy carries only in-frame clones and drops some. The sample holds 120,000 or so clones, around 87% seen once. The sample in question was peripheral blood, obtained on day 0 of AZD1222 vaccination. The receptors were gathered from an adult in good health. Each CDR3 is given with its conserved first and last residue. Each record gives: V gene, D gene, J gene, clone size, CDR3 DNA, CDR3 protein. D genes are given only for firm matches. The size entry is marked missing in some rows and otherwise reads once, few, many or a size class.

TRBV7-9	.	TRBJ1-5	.	TGTGCCAGCAGCTTATCTGGAACGAATCAGCCCCAGCATTTT	CASSLSGTNQPQHF
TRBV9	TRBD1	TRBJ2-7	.	TGTGCCAGCGACCGATTTAGGACAGGGGTCCCCAGCGGCGAGCAGTACTTC	CASDRFRTGVPSGEQYF
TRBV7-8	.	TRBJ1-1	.	TGTGCCAGCAGCTTAGCGACGGGCGGTGAGAACACTGAAGCTTTCTTT	CASSLATGGENTEAFF
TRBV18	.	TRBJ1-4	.	TGTGCCAGCTCACCCGACAGACCAGCAACTAATGAAAAACTGTTTTTT	CASSPDRPATNEKLFF
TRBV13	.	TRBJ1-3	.	TGTGCCAGAGAGGGGGGTCTAGCTGGAAACACCATATATTTT	CAREGGLAGNTIYF
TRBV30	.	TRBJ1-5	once	TGTGCCTGGAGTGTACCTGGGCGTAGTCAGCCCCAGCATTTT	CAWSVPGRSQPQHF
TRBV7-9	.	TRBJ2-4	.	TGTGCCAGCAGCTTAGAAGGCGCTAACATTCAGTACTTC	CASSLEGANIQYF
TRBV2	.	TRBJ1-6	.	TGTGCCAGCAGGCCGTCTTTGTATAATTCACCCCTCCACTTT	CASRPSLYNSPLHF
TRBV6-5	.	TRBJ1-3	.	TGTGCCAGCAGTAGGGGACCGTACTCTGGAAACACCATATATTTT	CASSRGPYSGNTIYF
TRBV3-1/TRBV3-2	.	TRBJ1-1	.	TGTGCCAGCAGCATTACATCGAACACTGAAGCTTTCTTT	CASSITSNTEAFF
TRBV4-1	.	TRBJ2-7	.	TGCGCCAGCAGCCACCCAGGCTCGAGCTCCTACGAGCAGTACTTC	CASSHPGSSSYEQYF
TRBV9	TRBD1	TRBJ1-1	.	TGTGCCAGCAGCTATCAGGGGGACACTGAAGCTTTCTTT	CASSYQGDTEAFF
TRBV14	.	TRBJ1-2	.	TGTGCCACCAGACCTAACGGGGGAGGCTACACCTTC	CATRPNGGGYTF
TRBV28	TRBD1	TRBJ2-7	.	TGTGCCAGCAGTTTACCAGGACAGGGGAGAAACGAGCAGTACTTC	CASSLPGQGRNEQYF
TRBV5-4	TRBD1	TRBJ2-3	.	TGTGCCAGCAGCCGGGACAGGGCCACAGATACGCAGTATTTT	CASSRDRATDTQYF
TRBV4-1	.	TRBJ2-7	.	TGCGCCAGCAGCCCCCTGGAGATCCGGGACGAGCAGTACTTC	CASSPLEIRDEQYF
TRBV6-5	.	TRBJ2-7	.	TGTGCCAGCTGGACACGATCCTACGAGCAGTACTTC	CASWTRSYEQYF
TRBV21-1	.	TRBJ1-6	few	TGTGCCAGCAGCAAGTTCAGGGCCTCCTATAATTCACCCCTCCACTTT	CASSKFRASYNSPLHF
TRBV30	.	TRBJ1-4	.	TGTGCCTGGATGGAGGACGGGTTTAATGAAAAACTGTTTTTT	CAWMEDGFNEKLFF